The clone carrying this T cell receptor (beta chain) was recorded only once. What it binds is unknown. The data derive from a study of shared clonotypes between healthy human individuals. Notes on the study in general: Around 4.7% was the fraction of naive CD4 clonotypes found shared across four donors. Sampling covered blood only; tissue repertoires likely differ.

Selected positively for CCR7 and CD45RO-negative, naive CD8 cells excluded terminally differentiated effector memory CD45RA+ cells. The donors, healthy adults who were HIV-negative, had experienced no recent acute infections or vaccinations. Genomic DNA per cell subset filled all wells of several immunoSEQ plates. The data were produced by immunoSEQ multiplex PCR, yet TCRdb's version contains in-frame clones alone and is incomplete. The sample contains hundreds of thousands of clones, approximately 96% of which appear only once. The CDR3 covers 16 residues. Trimming removed 4 bases from V and 6 bases from J; junction bases left unmatched: 9. CDR1 and CDR2 from the germline V gene are SGHDT and YYEEEE.

The clonotype was recovered from a woman younger than 45 in good health. The chain employs TRBV5-6 and TRBJ2-2; 10 bases are shared with TRBD2. What was sequenced was naive CD8+ T cells sorted from blood. For the CDR3, the DNA is TGTGCCAGCAGCCCCAACTCGGGACTAGCGCCCGGGGAGCTGTTTTTT. As protein: CASSPNSGLAPGELFF.